This entry lists 26 T cell receptor beta chains sequenced from one sample in a study of monozygotic twins with inflammatory bowel disease. Each CDR3 protein gets one entry in TCRdb, which reprocessed the 5' RACE reads and gives no DNA. The specimen's table records about 130,000 distinct CDR3 sequences. Sequenced: blood. These receptors all stem from a human donor with ulcerative colitis or Crohn's disease, or a healthy co-twin of an affected twin (not recorded which).

The chain couples TRBV11-2 to TRBJ2-1; without DNA, the TCRdb call of TRBD2 cannot be checked. In germline, CDR1 is SGHAT, CDR2 FQNNGV. This CDR3 comprises 17 residues. The CDR3 reads CASSLGELAGYYNEQFF.

The chain couples TRBV27 to TRBJ2-2. This CDR3 comprises 15 residues. CDR1 and CDR2 (germline): MNHEY, SMNVEV (reference sequence). CDR3 in amino acids: CASSLRSSNTGELFF.

The CDR3 region is CASSLSGTNTGELFF. This sequence joins TRBV5-1 and TRBJ2-2; lacking DNA, the TRBD2 call made by TCRdb goes unchecked. Germline-derived CDR1 and CDR2 are SGHRS and YFSETQ. This CDR3 has 15 residues.

The chain has TRBV7-6 and TRBJ1-1; TCRdb gives TRBD1 as the D gene, but with no DNA this cannot be confirmed. This CDR3 is built from 15 residues. CDR1 and CDR2 (germline): SGHVS, FNYEAQ. CDR3 loop: CASSLEGGARTEAFF.

This rearrangement joins TRBV10-3 to TRBJ1-2; TCRdb selects TRBD1, and the lack of DNA leaves this call unchecked. Germline values: CDR1 ENHRY, CDR2 SYGVKD. The CDR3 has 16 amino acids. CDR3 residues: CAISELAGISLVGYTF.

The CDR3: CASSPFGEKLFF. V and J are TRBV9 and TRBJ1-4. Germline CDR1 SGDLS, CDR2 YYNGEE. The CDR3 has 12 residues.

J is TRBJ1-6 and V is TRBV29-1; TCRdb reports TRBD1, a call that lacks DNA to check it against. The CDR3 consists of 13 residues. The germline CDR1 and CDR2 sequences are SQVTM and ANQGSEA. The CDR3 here is CSVATGLNSPLHF.

The V and J genes are TRBV6-1 and TRBJ2-1; without DNA, the TCRdb call of TRBD1 cannot be checked. The CDR3 is 14 residues long. Germline-derived CDR1 and CDR2 are MNHNS and SASEGT. The CDR3 here is CASTLSWGDNEQFF.

The chain has TRBV29-1 and TRBJ2-1; TCRdb proposes TRBD1, but this gene call is untestable without DNA. This CDR3 comprises 14 residues. Germline CDR1 reads SQVTM; CDR2 reads ANQGSEA. CDR3 residues: CSVGQGGSYNEQFF.

This chain connects TRBV19 to TRBJ2-5; TCRdb lists TRBD1, though no DNA is available to test this call. Germline CDR1 is LNHDA and CDR2 is SQIVND (reference sequence). The CDR3 is 13 residues long. CDR3 region: CATSRDREETQYF.

The chain is built from TRBV28 and TRBJ2-7; TCRdb reports TRBD2, a call that lacks DNA to check it against. Germline CDR1 reads MDHEN; CDR2 reads SYDVKM. The CDR3 has 13 amino acids. CDR3 region: CASSLGLAGEQYF.

The V gene is TRBV12-3 or TRBV12-4, the J gene TRBJ1-1; as DNA is missing, the TRBD1 call by TCRdb cannot be tested. The CDR3 runs to 14 residues. CDR3 region: CASSFPGGNTEAFF.

The chain is built from TRBV20-1 and TRBJ2-7. This CDR3 region has 13 residues. CDR1 is DFQATT, CDR2 SNEGSKA, per germline (reference sequence). CDR3 sequence: CSALTLGAYEQYF.

V usage is TRBV12-3 or TRBV12-4 and J usage is TRBJ1-1; absent DNA, TCRdb's TRBD1 call cannot be checked. The CDR3 is 13 amino acids. This CDR3 reads CASSFHRDGEAFF.

This sequence joins TRBV15 and TRBJ2-2; checking the TCRdb D call of TRBD2 is not possible without DNA. This CDR3 comprises 14 residues. Germline CDR1 and CDR2: LNHNV and YYDKDF (reference sequence). CDR3 region: CATSTPVGSGELFF.

The chain is built from TRBV12-3 or TRBV12-4 and TRBJ2-4; the D gene TCRdb calls, TRBD1, cannot be checked with no DNA. The CDR3 has 19 residues. This CDR3 is CASSLARITGLRAKNIHYF.

This chain links TRBV20-1 with TRBJ2-1; TCRdb's D call, TRBD1, is unchecked because there is no DNA. Germline CDR1 is DFQATT and CDR2 is SNEGSKA (reference sequence). CDR3 size: 17 residues. The CDR3 reads CSARDRTLGGTYNEQFF.

V and J are TRBV20-1 and TRBJ2-1; lacking DNA, the TRBD2 call made by TCRdb goes unchecked. This CDR3 region has 15 residues. Per germline, CDR1 DFQATT and CDR2 SNEGSKA (reference sequence). The CDR3 protein is CSASPTSGAYNEQFF.

This rearrangement joins TRBV12-3 or TRBV12-4 to TRBJ1-1. The CDR3 loop spans 13 amino acids. CDR3 loop: CASSFSTTGEAFF.

This rearrangement joins TRBV25-1 to TRBJ2-7; without DNA, the TCRdb call of TRBD2 cannot be checked. Per the germline V gene, CDR1 is MGHDK and CDR2 is SYGVNS. The CDR3 extends over 13 amino acids. CDR3 residues: CASSALYPREQYF.

V is TRBV28 and J is TRBJ2-1. Germline V lookup: CDR1 MDHEN, CDR2 SYDVKM. The CDR3 spans 13 residues. The CDR3 sequence is CASRETSYNEQFF.

The rearrangement links TRBV12-3 or TRBV12-4 to TRBJ2-1; TCRdb indicates TRBD1, and absent DNA this call remains unverified. CDR3 length: 13 residues. This CDR3 is CASSLQGAGEQFF.

V and J are TRBV28 and TRBJ2-6; TCRdb gives TRBD1 as the D gene, but with no DNA this cannot be confirmed. The germline CDR1 and CDR2 sequences are MDHEN and SYDVKM. The CDR3 loop spans 15 amino acids. The chain's CDR3 is CASSNRGTGANVLTF.

The J gene is TRBJ2-1, the V gene TRBV28. CDR3 length: 16 residues. The germline V gene encodes CDR1 MDHEN and CDR2 SYDVKM. Here the CDR3 reads CASSFGFLITYNEQFF.

The CDR3 protein is CASITRGTGKTGELFF. The rearrangement links TRBV12-3 or TRBV12-4 to TRBJ2-2; TCRdb's assignment of TRBD1 cannot be checked, as there is no DNA. The CDR3 loop spans 16 amino acids.

This rearrangement joins TRBV29-1 to TRBJ1-1; TCRdb returns TRBD1, unconfirmable since there is no DNA. The CDR3 runs 13 residues. CDR1 and CDR2 (germline): SQVTM, ANQGSEA. The CDR3 loop reads CSVVGQWGSEAFF.